This T cell receptor beta chain was identified in a study of T cells in Graves' hyperthyroidism and ophthalmopathy. A Clinical Activity Score of at least 3, a NOSPECS grade of at least 4 and a duration under 3 months were recorded in the ophthalmopathy patients. Clinical symptoms, serum thyroxine and TRAb, thyroid ultrasound and orbital computed tomography were used for the diagnoses. In this sample, this clonotype turned up a few times. The TCR beta CDR3 regions underwent amplification using RNA transcripts as the source. Carried out on the TCR CDR3, a first-round RT-PCR used the HTBI primer set. TCRdb used MiXCR to reprocess the multiplex PCR reads, holding one entry per CDR3 protein. The sample lists a few hundred thousand distinct CDR3 sequences, about 20% occurring once. The CDR3 has 13 residues. The junction had 7 bases not matched to a gene; V was cut back by 5 bases and J by 6 bases. The V gene's germline CDR1 is WSHSY and CDR2 SAAADI.

The rearrangement joins TRBV10-2 to TRBJ2-7; 7 bases map to TRBD1. The sequence was obtained from a man aged 25-45 years with Graves' ophthalmopathy. Material for sequencing was blood. The CDR3 bases are TGCGCCAGCAGTAGAGACAGGGTCCTCGAGCAGTACTTC. Its protein product is CASSRDRVLEQYF.